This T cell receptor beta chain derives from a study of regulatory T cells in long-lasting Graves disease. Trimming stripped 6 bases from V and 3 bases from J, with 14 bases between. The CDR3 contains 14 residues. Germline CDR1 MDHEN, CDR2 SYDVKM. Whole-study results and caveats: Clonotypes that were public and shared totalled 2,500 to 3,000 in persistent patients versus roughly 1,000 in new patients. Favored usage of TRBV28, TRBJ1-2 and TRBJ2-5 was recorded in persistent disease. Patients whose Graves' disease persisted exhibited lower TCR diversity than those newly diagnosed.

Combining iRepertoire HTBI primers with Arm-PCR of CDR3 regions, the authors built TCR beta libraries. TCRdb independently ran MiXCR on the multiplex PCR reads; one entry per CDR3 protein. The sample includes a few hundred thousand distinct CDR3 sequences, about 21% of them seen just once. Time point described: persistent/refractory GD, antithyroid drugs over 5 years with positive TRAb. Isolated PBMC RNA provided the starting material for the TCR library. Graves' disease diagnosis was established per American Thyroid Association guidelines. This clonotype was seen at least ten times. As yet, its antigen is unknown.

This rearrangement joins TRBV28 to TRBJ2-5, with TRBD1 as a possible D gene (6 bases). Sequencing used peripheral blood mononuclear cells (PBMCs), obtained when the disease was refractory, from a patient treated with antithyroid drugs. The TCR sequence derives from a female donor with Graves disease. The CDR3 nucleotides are TGTGCCAGCAGACTGGAAGGACAGAAAGAGACCCAGTACTTC. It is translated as CASRLEGQKETQYF.